This TCR beta chain was sequenced for a study of regulatory T cells in long-lasting Graves disease. Findings and limits, study-wide: Analysis covered peripheral blood alone, not thyroid tissue. Persistent patients had more shared public clonotypes (around 3,000) than new patients (around 950). TRBV28, TRBJ1-2 and TRBJ2-5 were segments that persistent disease favored. Persistent Graves' patients had lower TCR diversity than newly diagnosed ones.

Assembly of TCR beta libraries relied on iRepertoire HTBI primers together with Arm-PCR of CDR3 regions. A single record per CDR3 protein comes from TCRdb applying MiXCR to the multiplex PCR reads. The sample has more than 350,000 distinct CDR3 sequences, around 20% seen once. This clonotype has a handful of counts. Its antigen is currently unknown. The CDR3 length is 14 residues. The V gene end was trimmed by 8 bases and the J gene end by 5 bases; junction bases not matched to a gene: 6. Looked up from germline, CDR1 is MDHEN and CDR2 is SYDVKM. Sample time point: persistent/refractory GD, antithyroid drugs over 5 years with positive TRAb. PBMC RNA was the source of the TCR library.

The V gene is TRBV28, the J gene TRBJ2-7; 13 bases align to TRBD2. The specimen comprised peripheral blood mononuclear cells (PBMCs), sampled when the disease was refractory, from a patient treated with antithyroid drugs. The clonotype was recovered from a female donor with Graves disease. In DNA form, the CDR3 reads TGTGCCAGCGGACTAGCGGGAGTAATCCACGAGCAGTACTTC. Encoded protein: CASGLAGVIHEQYF.